This entry lists 6 T cell receptor beta chains sequenced from one sample in a study of neurological immune-mediated disorders. MiXCR, applied by TCRdb to the 5' RACE reads, yields one record per CDR3 protein. The profile shows some 65,000 distinct CDR3 sequences, roughly 4% of them singletons. Sequencing was done on a sample of PBMCs. The receptors originated from a man aged 45-65 years with multiple sclerosis.

This clonotype appeared many times. V gene TRBV7-2 combines with J gene TRBJ2-3, with 8 positions matching TRBD2. Germline assignment: CDR1 SGHTA and CDR2 FQGNSA. The V gene end was trimmed by 2 bases and the J gene end by 5 bases; junction bases not matched to a gene: 9. The CDR3 extends over 16 amino acids. The DNA for the CDR3 is TGTGCCAGCAGCTTACGGGGGGGTCGTCGGGGAGATACGCAGTATTTT. Its protein product is CASSLRGGRRGDTQYF. The entire variable domain, with the rest obtained from reference TRBV7-2 and TRBJ2-3, is as follows: GAGVSQSPSNKVTEKGKDVELRCDPISGHTALYWYRQSLGQGLEFLIYFQGNSAPDKSGLPSDRFSAERTGGSVSTLTIQRTQQEDSAVYLCASSLRGGRRGDTQYFGPGTRLTVL.

This clonotype was seen ten or more times. The rearrangement uses TRBV7-9 and TRBJ2-6, with 7 bases fitting TRBD1. Germline V gives CDR1 SEHNR, CDR2 FQNEAQ (reference sequence). This CDR3 is 19 amino acids long. The ends lost 3 bases at V and 0 bases at J; junction bases unmatched: 11. The DNA for the CDR3 is TGTGCCAGCAGCTTCCCTCTAACAGGGGACACCTCTGGGGCCAACGTCCTGACTTTC. Its translation is CASSFPLTGDTSGANVLTF.

This clonotype came up many times. This chain links TRBV11-2 with TRBJ2-2, with D possibly TRBD1 on 5 matching bases. This CDR3 region has 15 residues. V was trimmed by 0 bases and J by 4 bases, leaving 9 bases between them. Germline CDR1 is SGHAT and CDR2 is FQNNGV. The CDR3 here is CASSLDNRITGELFF. The CDR3 coding sequence is TGTGCCAGCAGCTTAGATAACAGGATCACCGGGGAGCTGTTTTTT. The variable domain in full, with the rest retrieved from reference TRBV11-2 and TRBJ2-2, is EAGVAQSPRYKIIEKRQSVAFWCNPISGHATLYWYQQILGQGPKLLIQFQNNGVVDDSQLPKDRFSAERLKGVDSTLKIQPAKLEDSAVYLCASSLDNRITGELFFGEGSRLTVL.

This clonotype was detected many times. The J gene is TRBJ1-1, the V gene TRBV4-1; D not certain. Germline CDR1 is MGHRA and CDR2 is YSYEKL. The ends were cut back, 1 base at V and 1 base at J, with 7 bases in the middle. The CDR3 is 14 residues long. In nucleotides, the CDR3 is TGCGCCAGCAGCCAAGGGCCCGGGAACACTGAAGCTTTCTTT. This translates into CASSQGPGNTEAFF.

There are many counts of this clonotype. The chain combines TRBV5-1 with TRBJ2-1; a weak D match, TRBD1 (6 bases). V was pared by 2 bases and J by 10 bases, with 7 bases between. This CDR3 is 11 amino acids long. Germline values: CDR1 SGHRS, CDR2 YFSETQ. The chain's CDR3 is CASSLQGEQFF. DNA for the CDR3: TGCGCCAGCAGCTTACAGGGAGAGCAGTTCTTC. Full variable domain (rest looked up from reference TRBV5-1 and TRBJ2-1): KAGVTQTPRYLIKTRGQQVTLSCSPISGHRSVSWYQQTPGQGLQFLFEYFSETQRNKGNFPGRFSGRQFSNSRSEMNVSTLELGDSALYLCASSLQGEQFFGPGTRLTVL.

This clonotype was observed many times. The chain joins TRBV5-6 to TRBJ2-1, with a tentative D call TRBD1 (5 bases). The V end lost 0 bases, the J end lost 3 bases, and 7 bases lay between the germline ends. The CDR3 loop spans 14 amino acids. Germline values: CDR1 SGHDT, CDR2 YYEEEE. The chain's CDR3 is CASSLGGFYNEQFF. As DNA, the CDR3 is TGTGCCAGCAGCTTGGGGGGCTTCTACAATGAGCAGTTCTTC. The whole variable domain, remainder taken from reference TRBV5-6 and TRBJ2-1, is DAGVTQSPTHLIKTRGQQVTLRCSPKSGHDTVSWYQQALGQGPQFIFQYYEEEERQRGNFPDRFSGHQFPNYSSELNVNALLLGDSALYLCASSLGGFYNEQFFGPGTRLTVL.